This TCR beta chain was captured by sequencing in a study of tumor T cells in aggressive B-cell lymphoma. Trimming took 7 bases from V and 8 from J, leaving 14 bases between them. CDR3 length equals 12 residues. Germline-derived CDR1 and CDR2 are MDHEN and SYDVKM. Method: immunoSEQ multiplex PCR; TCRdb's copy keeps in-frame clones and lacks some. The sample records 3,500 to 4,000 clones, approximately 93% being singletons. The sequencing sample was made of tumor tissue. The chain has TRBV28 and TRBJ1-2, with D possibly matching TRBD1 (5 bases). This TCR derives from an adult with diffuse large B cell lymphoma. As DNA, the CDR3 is TGTGCCAGCAAGGGGAGGCCAGGAGGCTACACCTTC. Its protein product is CASKGRPGGYTF.